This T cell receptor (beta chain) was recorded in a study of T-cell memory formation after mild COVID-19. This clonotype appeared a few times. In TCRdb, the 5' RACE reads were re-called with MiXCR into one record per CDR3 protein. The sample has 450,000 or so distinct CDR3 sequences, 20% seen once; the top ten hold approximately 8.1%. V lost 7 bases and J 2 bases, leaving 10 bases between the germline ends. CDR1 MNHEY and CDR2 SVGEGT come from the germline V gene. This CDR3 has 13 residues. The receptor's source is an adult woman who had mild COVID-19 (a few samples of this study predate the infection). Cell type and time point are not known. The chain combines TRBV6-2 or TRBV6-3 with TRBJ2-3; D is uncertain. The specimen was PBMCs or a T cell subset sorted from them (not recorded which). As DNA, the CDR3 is TGTGCCAGCATCGGCAGGAACACAGATACGCAGTATTTT. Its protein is CASIGRNTDTQYF.